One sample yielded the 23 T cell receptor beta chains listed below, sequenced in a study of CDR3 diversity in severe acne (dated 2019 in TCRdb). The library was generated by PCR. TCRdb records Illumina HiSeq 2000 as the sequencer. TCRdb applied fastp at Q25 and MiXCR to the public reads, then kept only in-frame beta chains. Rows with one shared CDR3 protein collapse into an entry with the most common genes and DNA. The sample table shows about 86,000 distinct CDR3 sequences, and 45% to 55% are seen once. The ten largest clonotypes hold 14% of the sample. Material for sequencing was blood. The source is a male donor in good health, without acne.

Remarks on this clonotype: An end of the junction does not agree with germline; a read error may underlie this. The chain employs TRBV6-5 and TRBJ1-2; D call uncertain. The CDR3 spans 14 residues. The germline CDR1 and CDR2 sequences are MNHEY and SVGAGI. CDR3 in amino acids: CTSSGVRMSYGYTF. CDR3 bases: TGTACCAGCAGCGGAGTCCGCATGAGCTATGGCTACACCTTC.

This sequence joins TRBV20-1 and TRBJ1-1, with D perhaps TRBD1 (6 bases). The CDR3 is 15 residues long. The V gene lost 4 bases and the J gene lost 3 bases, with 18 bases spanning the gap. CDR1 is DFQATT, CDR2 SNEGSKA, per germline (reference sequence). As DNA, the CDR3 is TGCAGTGCTACCCGGACGGGGGGCTCGGACACTGAAGCTTTCTTT. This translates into CSATRTGGSDTEAFF.

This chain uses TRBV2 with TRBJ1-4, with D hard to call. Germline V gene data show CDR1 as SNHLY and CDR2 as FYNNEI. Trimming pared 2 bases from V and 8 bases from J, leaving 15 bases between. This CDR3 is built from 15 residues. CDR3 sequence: CASSEWGLVKEKLFF. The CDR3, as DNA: TGTGCCAGCAGTGAATGGGGATTAGTCAAGGAAAAACTGTTTTTT.

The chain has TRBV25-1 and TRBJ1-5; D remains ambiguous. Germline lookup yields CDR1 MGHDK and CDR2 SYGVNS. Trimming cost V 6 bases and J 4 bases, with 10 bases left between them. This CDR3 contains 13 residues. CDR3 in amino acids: CASSPDDNQPQHF. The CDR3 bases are TGTGCCAGCAGCCCCGACGATAATCAGCCCCAGCATTTT. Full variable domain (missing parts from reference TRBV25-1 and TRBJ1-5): EADIYQTPRYLVIGTGKKITLECSQTMGHDKMYWYQQDPGMELHLIHYSYGVNSTEKGDLSSESTVSRIRTEHFPLTLESARPSHTSQYLCASSPDDNQPQHFGDGTRLSIL.

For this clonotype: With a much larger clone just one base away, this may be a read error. CDR3 in amino acids: CASSRELAGGPGETQYF. CDR3 coding DNA: TGTGCCAGCAGCCGCGAATTAGCGGGGGGGCCGGGGGAGACCCAGTACTTC. The chain has TRBV7-3 and TRBJ2-5; 11 nucleotides match TRBD2. The CDR3 is 17 amino acids. Trimming cost V 5 bases and J 5 bases; bases outside gene matches: 13. The germline gives CDR1 SGHTA, CDR2 FQGTGA.

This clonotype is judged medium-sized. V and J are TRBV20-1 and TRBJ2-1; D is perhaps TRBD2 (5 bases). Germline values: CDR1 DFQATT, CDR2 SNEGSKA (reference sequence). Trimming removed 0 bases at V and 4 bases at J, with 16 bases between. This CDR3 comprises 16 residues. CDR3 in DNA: TGCAGTGCTAGAGACCTGAGGGCTAGGGTTTACAATGAGCAGTTCTTC. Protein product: CSARDLRARVYNEQFF.

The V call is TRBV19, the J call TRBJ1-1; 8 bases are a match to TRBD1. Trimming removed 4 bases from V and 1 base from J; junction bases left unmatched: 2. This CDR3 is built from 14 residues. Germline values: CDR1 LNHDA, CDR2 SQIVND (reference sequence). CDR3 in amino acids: CASSKDRANTEAFF. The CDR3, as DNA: TGTGCCAGTAGTAAGGACAGGGCGAACACTGAAGCTTTCTTT.

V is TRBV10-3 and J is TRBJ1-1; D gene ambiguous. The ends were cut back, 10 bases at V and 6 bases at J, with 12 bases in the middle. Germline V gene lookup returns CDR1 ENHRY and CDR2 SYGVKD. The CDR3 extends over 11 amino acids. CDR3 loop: CASGPFPEAFF. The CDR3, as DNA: TGTGCCAGCGGTCCGTTCCCTGAAGCTTTCTTT.

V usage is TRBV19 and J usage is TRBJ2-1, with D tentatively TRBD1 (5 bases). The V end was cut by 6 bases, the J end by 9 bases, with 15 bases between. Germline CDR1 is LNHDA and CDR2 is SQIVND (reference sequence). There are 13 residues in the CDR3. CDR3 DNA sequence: TGTGCCAGTAGCAGGGAAATTAAGGTTGAGCAGTTCTTC. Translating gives CASSREIKVEQFF.

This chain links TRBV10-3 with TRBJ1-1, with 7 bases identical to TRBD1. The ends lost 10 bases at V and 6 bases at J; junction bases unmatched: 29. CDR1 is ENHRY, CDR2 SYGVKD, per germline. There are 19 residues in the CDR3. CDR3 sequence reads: CATEGTSGRSGTGTAEAFF. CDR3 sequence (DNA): TGTGCCACCGAGGGGACTAGCGGGAGGAGCGGCACCGGGACAGCTGAAGCTTTCTTT.

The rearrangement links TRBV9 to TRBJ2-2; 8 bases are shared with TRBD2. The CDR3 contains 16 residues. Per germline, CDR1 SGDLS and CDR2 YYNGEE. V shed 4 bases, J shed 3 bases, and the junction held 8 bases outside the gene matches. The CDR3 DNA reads TGTGCCAGCAGCTTTAGCGCGGGAGGTCACACCGGGGAGCTGTTTTTT. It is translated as CASSFSAGGHTGELFF.

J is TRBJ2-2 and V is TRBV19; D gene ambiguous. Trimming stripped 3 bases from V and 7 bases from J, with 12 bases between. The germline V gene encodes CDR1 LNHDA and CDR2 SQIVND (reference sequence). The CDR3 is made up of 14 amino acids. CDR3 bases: TGTGCCAGTAGTATCCGGCCTGCGAGCGGGGAGCTGTTTTTT. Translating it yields CASSIRPASGELFF.

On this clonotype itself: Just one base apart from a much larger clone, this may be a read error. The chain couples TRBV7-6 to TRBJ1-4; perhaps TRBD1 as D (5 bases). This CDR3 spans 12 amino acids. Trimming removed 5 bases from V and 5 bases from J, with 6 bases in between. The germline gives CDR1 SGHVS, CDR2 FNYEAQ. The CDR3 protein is CASSGGNEKLFF. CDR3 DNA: TGTGCCAGCAGCGGGGGAAATGAAAAACTGTTTTTT. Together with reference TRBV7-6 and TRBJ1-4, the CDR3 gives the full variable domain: GAGVSQSPRYKVTKRGQDVALRCDPISGHVSLYWYRQALGQGPEFLTYFNYEAQQDKSGLPNDRFSAERPEGSISTLTIQRTEQRDSAMYRCASSGGNEKLFFGSGTQLSVL.

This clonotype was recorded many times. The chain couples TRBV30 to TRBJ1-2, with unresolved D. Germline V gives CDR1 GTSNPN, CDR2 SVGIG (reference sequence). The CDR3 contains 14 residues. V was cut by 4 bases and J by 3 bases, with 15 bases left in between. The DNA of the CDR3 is TGTGCCTGGACCCACCGCATGGTGGACTATGGCTACACCTTC. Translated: CAWTHRMVDYGYTF.

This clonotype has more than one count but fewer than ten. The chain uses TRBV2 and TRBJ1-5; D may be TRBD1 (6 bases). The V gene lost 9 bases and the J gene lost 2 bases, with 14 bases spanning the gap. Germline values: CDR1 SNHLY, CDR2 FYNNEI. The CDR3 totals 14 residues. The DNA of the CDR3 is TGTGCCAGTGCCCGGGGGCGAGGCAATCAGCCCCAGCATTTT. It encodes CASARGRGNQPQHF.

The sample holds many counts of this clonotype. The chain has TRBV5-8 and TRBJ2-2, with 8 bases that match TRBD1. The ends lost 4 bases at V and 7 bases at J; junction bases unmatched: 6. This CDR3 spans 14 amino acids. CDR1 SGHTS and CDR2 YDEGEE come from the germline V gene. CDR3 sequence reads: CASSPRTGLGELFF. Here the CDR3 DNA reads TGTGCCAGCAGCCCACGGACAGGGCTCGGGGAGCTGTTTTTT. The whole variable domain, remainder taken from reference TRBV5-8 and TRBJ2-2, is EAGVTQSPTHLIKTRGQQATLRCSPISGHTSVYWYQQALGLGLQFLLWYDEGEERNRGNFPPRFSGRQFPNYSSELNVNALELEDSALYLCASSPRTGLGELFFGEGSRLTVL.

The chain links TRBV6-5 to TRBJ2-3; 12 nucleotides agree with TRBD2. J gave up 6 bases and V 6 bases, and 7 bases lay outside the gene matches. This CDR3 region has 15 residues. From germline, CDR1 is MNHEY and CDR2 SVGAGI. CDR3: CASRTSGSHGDTQYF. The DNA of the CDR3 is TGTGCCAGCAGGACTAGCGGGAGTCACGGGGATACGCAGTATTTT.

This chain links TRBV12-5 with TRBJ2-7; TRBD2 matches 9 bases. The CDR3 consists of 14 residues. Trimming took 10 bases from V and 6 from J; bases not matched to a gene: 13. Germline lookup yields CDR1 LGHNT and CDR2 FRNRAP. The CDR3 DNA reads TGTGCTACCGGGGGTTCTAGCGGGATATCCGAGCAGTACTTC. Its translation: CATGGSSGISEQYF. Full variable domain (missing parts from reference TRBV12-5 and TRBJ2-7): DARVTQTPRHKVTEMGQEVTMRCQPILGHNTVFWYRQTMMQGLELLAYFRNRAPLDDSGMPKDRFSAEMPDATLATLKIQPSEPRDSAVYFCATGGSSGISEQYFGPGTRLTVT.

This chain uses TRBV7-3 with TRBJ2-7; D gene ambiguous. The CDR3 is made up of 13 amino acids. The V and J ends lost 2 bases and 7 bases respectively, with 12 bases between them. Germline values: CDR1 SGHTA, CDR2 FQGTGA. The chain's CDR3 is CASSLAFGMEQYF. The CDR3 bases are TGTGCCAGCAGCTTAGCTTTTGGGATGGAGCAGTACTTC.

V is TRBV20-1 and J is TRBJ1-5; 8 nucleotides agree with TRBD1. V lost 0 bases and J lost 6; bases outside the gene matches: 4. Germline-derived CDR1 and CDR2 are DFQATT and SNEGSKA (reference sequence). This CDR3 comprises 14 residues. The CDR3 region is CSARDPGGGQPQHF. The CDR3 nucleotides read TGCAGTGCTAGAGATCCAGGGGGCGGTCAGCCCCAGCATTTT.

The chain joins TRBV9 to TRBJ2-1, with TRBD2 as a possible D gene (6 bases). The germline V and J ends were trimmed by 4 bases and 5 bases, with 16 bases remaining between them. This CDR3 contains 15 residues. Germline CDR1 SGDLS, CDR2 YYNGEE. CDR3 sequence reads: CASSYGSRTDNEQFF. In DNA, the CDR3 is TGTGCCAGCAGCTACGGGAGCCGCACTGACAATGAGCAGTTCTTC.

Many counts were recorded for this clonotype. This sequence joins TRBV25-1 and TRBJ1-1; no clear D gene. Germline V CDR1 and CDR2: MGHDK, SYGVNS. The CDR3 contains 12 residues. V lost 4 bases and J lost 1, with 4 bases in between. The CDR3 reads CASSVSNTEAFF. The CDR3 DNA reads TGTGCCAGCAGTGTTTCGAACACTGAAGCTTTCTTT.

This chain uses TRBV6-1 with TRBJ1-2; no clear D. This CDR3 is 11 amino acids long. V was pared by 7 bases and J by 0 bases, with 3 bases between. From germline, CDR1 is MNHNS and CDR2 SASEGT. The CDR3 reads CASKPNYGYTF. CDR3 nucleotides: TGTGCCAGCAAACCTAACTATGGCTACACCTTC.